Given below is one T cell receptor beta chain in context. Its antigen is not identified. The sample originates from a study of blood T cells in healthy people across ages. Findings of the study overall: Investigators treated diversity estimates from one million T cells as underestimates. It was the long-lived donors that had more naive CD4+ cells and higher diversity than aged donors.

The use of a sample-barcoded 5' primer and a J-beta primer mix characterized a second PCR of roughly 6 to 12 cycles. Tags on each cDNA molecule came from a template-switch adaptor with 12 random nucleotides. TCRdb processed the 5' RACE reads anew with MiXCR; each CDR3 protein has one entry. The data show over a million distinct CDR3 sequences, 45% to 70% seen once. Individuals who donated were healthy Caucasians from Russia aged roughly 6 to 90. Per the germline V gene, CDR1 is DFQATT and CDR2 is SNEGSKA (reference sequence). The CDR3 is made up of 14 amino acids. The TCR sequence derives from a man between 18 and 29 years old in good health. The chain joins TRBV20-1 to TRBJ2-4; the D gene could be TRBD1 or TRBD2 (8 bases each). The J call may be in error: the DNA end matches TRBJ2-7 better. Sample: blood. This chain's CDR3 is CSASRGQRGHEQYF. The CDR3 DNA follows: TGCAGTGCCTCCAGGGGGCAGCGGGGGCACGAGCAGTACTTC.